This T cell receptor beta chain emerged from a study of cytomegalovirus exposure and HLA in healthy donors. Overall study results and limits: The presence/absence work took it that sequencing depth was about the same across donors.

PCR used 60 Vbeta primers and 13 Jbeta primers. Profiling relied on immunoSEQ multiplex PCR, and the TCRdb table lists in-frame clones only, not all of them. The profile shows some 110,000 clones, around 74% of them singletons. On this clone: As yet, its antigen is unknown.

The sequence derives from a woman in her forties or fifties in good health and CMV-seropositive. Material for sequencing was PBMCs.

The DNA of the CDR3 is TGTGCCAGCAGCTCCCCTGGGAGAGATAATGAAAAACTGTTTTTT. It specifies CASSSPGRDNEKLFF. The rearrangement links TRBV5-4 to TRBJ1-4; no definite D call. The V gene's germline CDR1 is SGHNT and CDR2 YYREEE (reference sequence). The V end was cut by 3 bases, the J end by 4 bases, with 13 bases between. CDR3 length: 15 residues.